A single sample is the source of the 32 T cell receptor beta chains below, sequenced in a study of cytomegalovirus exposure and HLA in healthy donors. Use of 60 Vbeta and 13 Jbeta primers characterized the PCR. The data were produced by immunoSEQ multiplex PCR, yet TCRdb's version contains in-frame clones alone and is incomplete. The repertoire holds under 250,000 clones, with approximately 83% as singletons. What was sequenced was PBMCs. The receptors stem from a boy between 2 and 10 years old in good health and CMV-seronegative.

This chain connects TRBV9 to TRBJ1-1, with D unclear. Germline V CDR1 and CDR2: SGDLS, YYNGEE. The CDR3 spans 14 residues. The V and J ends lost 0 bases and 1 base respectively, with 7 bases between them. The CDR3 DNA reads TGTGCCAGCAGCGTAGGGTCGGGGAACACTGAAGCTTTCTTT. Encoded protein: CASSVGSGNTEAFF.

The sample holds one count of this clone. V usage is TRBV7-9 and J usage is TRBJ2-1, with D unresolved. CDR1 SEHNR and CDR2 FQNEAQ come from the germline V gene (reference sequence). This CDR3 contains 13 residues. The V end lost 8 bases, the J end lost 4 bases, and 12 bases lay between the germline ends. The CDR3: CASGFVGYNEQFF. The CDR3 DNA sequence: TGTGCCAGCGGGTTCGTCGGGTACAATGAGCAGTTCTTC.

The chain is built from TRBV7-8 and TRBJ1-3; tentatively, D is TRBD1 (5 bases). Trimming shortened V by 1 base and J by 0 bases, and 7 bases separated the two germline ends. This CDR3 comprises 15 residues. Looked up from germline, CDR1 is SGHVS and CDR2 is FQNEAQ. DNA for the CDR3: TGTGCCAGCAGCTTAGAAGACAGCTCTGGAAACACCATATATTTT. Its translation: CASSLEDSSGNTIYF.

This chain connects TRBV29-1 to TRBJ2-1; D possibly corresponds to TRBD1 (6 bases). The germline gives CDR1 SQVTM, CDR2 ANQGSEA. The CDR3 is made up of 15 amino acids. Trimming took 7 bases from V and 6 from J, leaving 22 bases between them. DNA for the CDR3: TGCAGCGCACGGTACAGGGCTCCAATAACCAATGAGCAGTTCTTC. Its protein product is CSARYRAPITNEQFF.

The chain is built from TRBV5-1 and TRBJ1-1; the match to TRBD1 covers 8 bases. Germline V lookup: CDR1 SGHRS, CDR2 YFSETQ. CDR3 length: 16 residues. The junction had 8 bases not matched to a gene; V was cut back by 0 bases and J by 4 bases. CDR3 sequence: CASSLVYNRGGTEAFF. The CDR3 DNA follows: TGCGCCAGCAGCTTGGTGTATAACAGGGGGGGCACTGAAGCTTTCTTT.

The CDR3 is CASRVSSSYEQYF. CDR3 DNA: TGTGCCTCACGGGTCTCGAGCTCCTACGAGCAGTACTTC. The rearrangement uses TRBV19 and TRBJ2-5; D remains ambiguous. Gene TRBJ2-7 matches the end of the DNA better, so the J call may be wrong. The CDR3 runs 13 residues. Germline CDR1 reads LNHDA; CDR2 reads SQIVND (reference sequence).

J is TRBJ2-1 and V is TRBV7-9, with 8 bases identical to TRBD1. Germline loops: CDR1 SEHNR, CDR2 FQNEAQ (reference sequence). Germline trimming cut 5 bases from V and 2 bases from J; bases unmatched to any gene: 11. This CDR3 region has 17 residues. In DNA form, the CDR3 reads TGTGCCAGCAGCCCAGGTCCGGGACAGGAGACCTACAATGAGCAGTTCTTC. Residues: CASSPGPGQETYNEQFF.

DNA of the CDR3: TGTGCCAGCAGTTGGGGGACAGGACCTGTGCAGTACTTC. Protein sequence: CASSWGTGPVQYF. The V and J genes are TRBV5-6 and TRBJ2-5, with TRBD1 matching over 8 bases. This CDR3 has 13 amino acids. The J segment lost 11 bases and the V segment lost 5 bases, leaving 11 bases of the junction unmatched. The germline V gene encodes CDR1 SGHDT and CDR2 YYEEEE.

CDR3 nucleotide sequence: TGTGCCAGCAGCCCTTCCTTGGGACAATCTCTACTTACCTACAATGAGCAGTTCTTC. It yields the protein CASSPSLGQSLLTYNEQFF. V and J are TRBV27 and TRBJ2-1, with a weak D call TRBD1 (6 bases). Per germline, CDR1 MNHEY and CDR2 SMNVEV (reference sequence). The CDR3 contains 19 residues. V gave up 6 bases and J gave up 2 bases, with 26 bases separating them.

Note on this clone: The same CDR3 can be traced to other DNA sequences in this sample. The V and J genes are TRBV6-5 and TRBJ1-4, with 7 positions matching TRBD1. Germline assignment: CDR1 MNHEY and CDR2 SVGAGI. CDR3 length equals 15 residues. J lost 8 bases, V lost 6 bases, and 12 bases had no gene match. CDR3 loop: CASSKTGVLNEKLFF. As DNA, the CDR3 is TGTGCCAGCAGCAAAACAGGGGTCCTTAACGAAAAACTGTTTTTT.

This clone was detected only a few times. This chain connects TRBV10-3 to TRBJ1-5; 8 bases are shared with TRBD1. V trimming: 10 bases; J trimming: 0 bases; junction bases outside the gene matches: 5. Per germline, CDR1 ENHRY and CDR2 SYGVKD. The CDR3 is made up of 14 amino acids. In DNA form, the CDR3 reads TGTGCCACCTGGGACAGGTATAGCAATCAGCCCCAGCATTTT. Amino acids: CATWDRYSNQPQHF.

The chain carries TRBV15 and TRBJ2-1, with 11 nucleotides matching TRBD2. The length of the CDR3 is 17 residues. V trimming: 2 bases; J trimming: 7 bases; junction bases outside the gene matches: 10. CDR1 is LNHNV and CDR2 is YYDKDF in the germline V gene (reference sequence). The CDR3 DNA reads TGTGCCACCAGCAGACGGTTAGCGGGGGGGATCGGGAATGAGCAGTTCTTC. Translated: CATSRRLAGGIGNEQFF.

This chain uses TRBV27 with TRBJ2-7; TRBD2 agrees at 7 bases. Germline-derived CDR1 and CDR2 are MNHEY and SMNVEV (reference sequence). V dropped 5 bases and J dropped 6; count of bases not matched to a gene: 7. The CDR3 runs 13 residues. Here the CDR3 DNA reads TGTGCCAGCAGTGTCGGGACTATGGGCGAGCAGTACTTC. Encoded protein: CASSVGTMGEQYF.

V is TRBV27 and J is TRBJ2-3, with 7 bases that match TRBD1. Per germline, CDR1 MNHEY and CDR2 SMNVEV (reference sequence). CDR3 length: 15 residues. The ends lost 4 bases at V and 1 base at J; junction bases unmatched: 5. CDR3 nucleotide sequence: TGTGCCAGCAGTTCTAGGGACAGAGGCACAGATACGCAGTATTTT. This encodes CASSSRDRGTDTQYF.

This chain joins TRBV4-1 and TRBJ2-3; the match to TRBD1 covers 9 bases. The length of the CDR3 is 18 residues. Trimming at V came to 4 bases and at J to 4 bases, leaving 15 bases not matched to a gene. The V gene's germline CDR1 is MGHRA and CDR2 YSYEKL. The CDR3, as DNA: TGCGCCAGCAGCCGATTTCCGGAGGGACAGGGTTTTTCAGATACGCAGTATTTT. Translation gives CASSRFPEGQGFSDTQYF.

The V and J genes are TRBV7-6 and TRBJ2-5, with TRBD2 matching 7 bases. Near its end, the DNA agrees better with TRBJ2-7, so the J call may be wrong. Germline CDR1 is SGHVS and CDR2 is FNYEAQ. The CDR3 length is 15 residues. Here the CDR3 reads CASSLTGRGSYEQYF. In nucleotides, the CDR3 is TGTGCCAGCAGCTTAACTGGGCGGGGGTCCTACGAGCAGTACTTC.

The chain recombines TRBV5-4 with TRBJ2-4, with TRBD2 matching 8 bases. Germline-derived CDR1 and CDR2 are SGHNT and YYREEE (reference sequence). V was pared by 4 bases and J by 0 bases, with 6 bases of the junction left unmatched. This CDR3 spans 16 amino acids. The chain's CDR3 is CASSPGGGLAKNIQYF. CDR3 nucleotide sequence: TGTGCCAGCAGCCCGGGGGGGGGCCTAGCCAAAAACATTCAGTACTTC.

The chain employs TRBV27 and TRBJ2-3; TRBD2 aligns across 8 bases. The CDR3 is made up of 15 amino acids. The V and J ends lost 7 bases and 0 bases, in that order; junction bases with no gene match: 6. Germline V gives CDR1 MNHEY, CDR2 SMNVEV (reference sequence). CDR3 sequence (DNA): TGTGCCAGCATCGGGCTAGCGGGTAGCACAGATACGCAGTATTTT. Translating it yields CASIGLAGSTDTQYF.

The CDR3 region has the DNA TGTGCCAGCAGCCAGGGTGTACTAGCGGGGGCCGAGGAGACCCAGTACTTC. Its translation: CASSQGVLAGAEETQYF. The rearrangement links TRBV14 to TRBJ2-5; 11 bases align to TRBD2. V lost 3 bases and J lost 5; bases outside the gene matches: 11. The CDR3 runs 17 residues. Germline CDR1 is SGHDN and CDR2 is FVKESK.

In its sample, this clone was seen a few times. This rearrangement joins TRBV6-5 to TRBJ2-7; weak D call: TRBD2 (6 bases). Per germline, CDR1 MNHEY and CDR2 SVGAGI. The V end lost 9 bases, the J end lost 5 bases, and 14 bases lay between the germline ends. CDR3 length equals 12 residues. Here the CDR3 DNA reads TGTGCCAGTGGGGCGGGGACCCACGAGCAGTACTTC. It translates to CASGAGTHEQYF.

The genes are TRBV27 and TRBJ1-6, with 8 positions matching TRBD1. Germline V lookup: CDR1 MNHEY, CDR2 SMNVEV (reference sequence). The CDR3 spans 14 residues. V dropped 2 bases and J dropped 7; count of bases not matched to a gene: 1. The CDR3 coding sequence is TGTGCCAGCAGTTTAAGGACAGGGAATTCACCCCTCCACTTT. This gives the protein CASSLRTGNSPLHF.

CDR3 sequence: CSVVPRAGEQYF. CDR3 nucleotide sequence: TGCAGCGTTGTCCCGAGGGCCGGCGAGCAGTACTTC. J is TRBJ2-7 and V is TRBV29-1; a weak D match, TRBD2 (5 bases). Per the germline V gene, CDR1 is SQVTM and CDR2 is ANQGSEA. V gave up 4 bases and J gave up 6 bases, with 13 bases separating them. CDR3 length: 12 amino acids.

V is TRBV30 and J is TRBJ2-3; perhaps TRBD2 as D (5 bases). Germline V gene lookup returns CDR1 GTSNPN and CDR2 SVGIG (reference sequence). The CDR3 consists of 13 residues. V gave up 0 bases and J gave up 6 bases, with 10 bases separating them. The CDR3 sequence is CAWSVAVRDTQYF. CDR3 bases: TGTGCCTGGAGTGTAGCGGTCAGGGATACGCAGTATTTT.

This chain uses TRBV30 with TRBJ2-7, with 7 positions matching TRBD2. The V and J ends lost 0 bases and 1 base, in that order; junction bases with no gene match: 3. CDR1 and CDR2 (germline): GTSNPN, SVGIG (reference sequence). This CDR3 has 14 residues. The CDR3 DNA reads TGTGCCTGGAGTGTCGCTAGCGGATCCTACGAGCAGTACTTC. This codes for CAWSVASGSYEQYF.

J is TRBJ2-2 and V is TRBV27, with TRBD1 identical over 7 bases. V gave up 5 bases and J gave up 0 bases; unmatched junction bases: 0. CDR1 MNHEY and CDR2 SMNVEV come from the germline V gene (reference sequence). CDR3 length: 14 amino acids. Written as DNA, the CDR3 is TGTGCCAGCAGTCAGGGGGCGAACACCGGGGAGCTGTTTTTT. Its translation: CASSQGANTGELFF.

This clone came up once. The rearrangement joins TRBV5-8 to TRBJ1-2; the match to TRBD1 covers 9 bases. The V gene's germline CDR1 is SGHTS and CDR2 YDEGEE. V was clipped by 4 bases and J by 5 bases; unmatched bases: 6. There are 14 residues in the CDR3. The CDR3 nucleotides read TGTGCCAGCAGCCCTCCGGGACAGGGATATGGCTACACCTTC. Its protein product is CASSPPGQGYGYTF. The entire variable domain, with the rest obtained from reference TRBV5-8 and TRBJ1-2, is as follows: EAGVTQSPTHLIKTRGQQATLRCSPISGHTSVYWYQQALGLGLQFLLWYDEGEERNRGNFPPRFSGRQFPNYSSELNVNALELEDSALYLCASSPPGQGYGYTFGSGTRLTVV.

V usage is TRBV27 and J usage is TRBJ2-7, with 10 bases fitting TRBD2. J lost 4 bases, V lost 3 bases, and 3 bases had no gene match. CDR3 length: 14 residues. Per germline, CDR1 MNHEY and CDR2 SMNVEV (reference sequence). The CDR3 here is CASSLSSGGYEQYF. The CDR3 bases are TGTGCCAGCAGTTTGTCTAGCGGGGGTTACGAGCAGTACTTC.

A word on this clone: The sample contains more than one DNA sequence encoding this CDR3. This chain links TRBV11-3 with TRBJ2-1, with 9 bases that match TRBD2. The germline V gene has CDR1 SGHNT and CDR2 YENEEA. V was pared by 4 bases and J by 6 bases, with 7 bases of the junction left unmatched. The CDR3 sequence is 15 residues long. The CDR3 loop is CASSSPAGGSNEQFF. CDR3 nucleotides: TGTGCCAGCAGCTCCCCAGCGGGGGGTTCCAATGAGCAGTTCTTC.

This clone was observed a single time. The CDR3 DNA is TGTGCCAGCAGGGAGAGACAGGTCGGATCCTACAATGAGCAGTTCTTC. Its protein is CASRERQVGSYNEQFF. The chain is built from TRBV27 and TRBJ2-1; D is perhaps TRBD1 (6 bases). The germline V gene encodes CDR1 MNHEY and CDR2 SMNVEV (reference sequence). V lost 6 bases, J lost 1 base, and 16 bases lay in between. The CDR3 is made up of 16 amino acids.

V is TRBV11-2 and J is TRBJ2-7; the D is unclear. The CDR3 runs 14 residues. The germline V and J ends were trimmed by 5 bases and 3 bases, with 14 bases remaining between them. CDR1 SGHAT and CDR2 FQNNGV come from the germline V gene. Here the CDR3 reads CASSATVTIYEQYF. CDR3 nucleotides: TGTGCCAGCAGCGCCACAGTGACCATCTACGAGCAGTACTTC.

This clone appeared once. This chain links TRBV21-1 with TRBJ2-3; the D segment call TRBD2 is taken from the table without a DNA check. TRBV21-1 is a listed pseudogene. The CDR3 spans 15 residues. The CDR3 DNA follows: TGTGCCAGCACTAGAGCGGGAGTTCTCCCAGATACGCAGTATTTT. Translating gives CASTRAGVLPDTQYF.

J is TRBJ2-1 and V is TRBV5-1; 8 bases are a match to TRBD2. The V gene end was trimmed by 3 bases and the J gene end by 2 bases; junction bases not matched to a gene: 10. This CDR3 has 17 residues. Germline CDR1 SGHRS, CDR2 YFSETQ. CDR3 bases: TGCGCCAGCAGCTCGACCTCGGCGGGGGGCCCCTACAATGAGCAGTTCTTC. This sequence encodes CASSSTSAGGPYNEQFF.